Below, 3 T cell receptor beta chains from the same sample are listed, as sequenced in a study of CD8 T cells in ankylosing spondylitis. One entry per CDR3 protein, called by TCRdb with MiXCR from the 5' RACE reads. The table includes fewer than 250,000 distinct CDR3 sequences, about 11% detected once. Specimen: blood, either unsorted or a sorted T cell fraction (not recorded which). These receptors were obtained from a male donor with ankylosing spondylitis or in good health (not recorded which).

The sample holds many counts of this clonotype. Written as DNA, the CDR3 is TGTGCCAGCAGTGATAGCAGGGTTCAGGAGCAGTTCTTC. Its protein product is CASSDSRVQEQFF. The chain carries TRBV2 and TRBJ2-1, with TRBD1 as a possible D gene (5 bases). V lost 3 bases and J lost 10, with 13 bases in between. The CDR3 has 13 amino acids. CDR1 and CDR2 from the germline V gene are SNHLY and FYNNEI.

This clonotype was counted at least ten times. The chain combines TRBV12-3 or TRBV12-4 with TRBJ2-3, with D hard to call. Trimming took off 6 bases at V and 4 bases at J, with 8 bases between the two ends. The CDR3 consists of 12 residues. The CDR3 bases are TGTGCCAGCAGCCGATGGTCAGATACGCAGTATTTT. Amino acids: CASSRWSDTQYF.

At least ten counts were recorded for this clonotype. V and J are TRBV10-2 and TRBJ1-2; weak D call: TRBD1 (6 bases). Germline CDR1 reads WSHSY; CDR2 reads SAAADI. The CDR3 runs to 12 residues. Trimming removed 6 bases from V and 4 bases from J, with 9 bases in between. CDR3 bases: TGCGCCAGCAGGGACAGCTCCTATGGCTACACCTTC. This codes for CASRDSSYGYTF.